This T cell receptor (beta chain) was retrieved from a study of blood T cell repertoires in COVID-19. This CDR3 has 13 amino acids. V lost 5 bases and J lost 3; bases outside the gene matches: 4. Looked up from germline, CDR1 is MDHEN and CDR2 is SYDVKM. Original analysis: How many nucleated cells were present was estimated from reference gene primer amplification. The data were produced by immunoSEQ multiplex PCR, yet TCRdb's version contains in-frame clones alone and is incomplete. V, J and clone size are taken as reported in that table, and D and trimming were inferred from the DNA itself. This sample has about 76,000 clones, with 86% found just once.

Sequenced material: peripheral blood. The chain uses TRBV28 and TRBJ2-7, with 7 bases fitting TRBD1. The TCR was taken from a human donor in a cohort sampled during active COVID-19. CDR3 protein: CASSPGTVYEQYF. The CDR3 DNA sequence: TGTGCCAGCAGTCCCGGGACAGTCTACGAGCAGTACTTC. Variable domain in full (rest from reference TRBV28 and TRBJ2-7): DVKVTQSSRYLVKRTGEKVFLECVQDMDHENMFWYRQDPGLGLRLIYFSYDVKMKEKGDIPEGYSVSREKKERFSLILESASTNQTSMYLCASSPGTVYEQYFGPGTRLTVT.